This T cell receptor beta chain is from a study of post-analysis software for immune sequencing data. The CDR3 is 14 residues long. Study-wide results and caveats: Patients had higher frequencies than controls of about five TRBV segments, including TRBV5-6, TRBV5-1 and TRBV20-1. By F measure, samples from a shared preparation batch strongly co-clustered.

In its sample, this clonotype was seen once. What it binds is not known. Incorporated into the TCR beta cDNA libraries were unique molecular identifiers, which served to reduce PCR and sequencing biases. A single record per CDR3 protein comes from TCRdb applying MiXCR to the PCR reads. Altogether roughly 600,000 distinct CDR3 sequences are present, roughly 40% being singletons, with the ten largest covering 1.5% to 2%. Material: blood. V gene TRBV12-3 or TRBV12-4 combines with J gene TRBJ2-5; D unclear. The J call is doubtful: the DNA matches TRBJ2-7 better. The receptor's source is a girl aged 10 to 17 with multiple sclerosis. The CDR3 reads CASSLTVSGYEQYF. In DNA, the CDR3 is TGTGCCAGCAGTTTAACAGTTTCTGGCTACGAGCAGTACTTC.